This TCR beta chain was sequenced in a study of cytomegalovirus exposure and HLA in healthy donors. Study-wide findings and caveats: Later work found most CMV-associated TCR beta chains apparently HLA-restricted.

Trimming removed 5 bases from V and 2 bases from J; junction bases left unmatched: 10. The CDR3 runs to 16 residues. Germline lookup yields CDR1 LNHDA and CDR2 SQIVND (reference sequence). Everyone who donated was a healthy bone marrow donor. The PCR employed 60 Vbeta primers together with 13 Jbeta primers. Generated by immunoSEQ multiplex PCR, the TCRdb table keeps only in-frame clones and is missing some. The sample has more than 150,000 clones; 60% to 80% are singletons. Turning to this clone: Its antigen remains unidentified.

The receptor's source is a man in his fifties or sixties in good health and CMV-seropositive. The gene calls are TRBV19 and TRBJ2-7, with TRBD1 identical over 9 bases. The specimen sequenced was PBMCs. CDR3 loop: CASSVKTGTGPYEQYF. Here the CDR3 DNA reads TGTGCCAGTAGTGTCAAAACCGGGACAGGGCCCTACGAGCAGTACTTC.